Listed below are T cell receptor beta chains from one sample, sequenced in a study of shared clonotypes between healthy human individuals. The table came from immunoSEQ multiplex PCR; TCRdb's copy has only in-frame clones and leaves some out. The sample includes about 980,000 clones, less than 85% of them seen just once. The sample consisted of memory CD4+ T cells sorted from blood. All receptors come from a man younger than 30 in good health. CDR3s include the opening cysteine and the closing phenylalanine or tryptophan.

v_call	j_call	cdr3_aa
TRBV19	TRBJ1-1	CASSYTGPRATEAFF
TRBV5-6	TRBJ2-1	CASSPGQYNEQFF
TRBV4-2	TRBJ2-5	CASSQDILTSGETQYF
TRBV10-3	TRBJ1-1	CAIKQGINTKAFF
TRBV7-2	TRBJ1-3	CASNSPGNTIYF
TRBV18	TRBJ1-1	CASSPTLNTEAFF
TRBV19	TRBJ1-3	CASSIQPASGNTIYF
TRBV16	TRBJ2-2	CASSQSASPTGELFF
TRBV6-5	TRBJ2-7	CASSYTGAVEQYF
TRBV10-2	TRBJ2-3	CASSGQSTDTQYF
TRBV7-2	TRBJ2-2	CASSLARPGTGELFF
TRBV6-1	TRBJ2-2	CASRRDSRVGELFF
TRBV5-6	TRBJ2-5	CASSQSGLEETQYF
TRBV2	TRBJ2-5	CASRAGVAETQYF
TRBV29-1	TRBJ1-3	CSVEDLGSSGNTIYF
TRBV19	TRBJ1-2	CASSRRDGGYTF
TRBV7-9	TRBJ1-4	CASSLTGVATNEKLFF
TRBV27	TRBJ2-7	CASSPTIDRTHEQYF
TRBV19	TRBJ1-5	CASSIARVGNQPQHF
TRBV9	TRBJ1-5	CASSVRTAQFGQPQHF
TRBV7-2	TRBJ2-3	CASSYSGRVRTDTQYF
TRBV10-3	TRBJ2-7	CAIRGTGDEQYF
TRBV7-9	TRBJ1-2	CASSPDSSYGYTF
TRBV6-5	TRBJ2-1	CASSYRDLSYNEQFF
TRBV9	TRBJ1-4	CASSGRGATNEKLFF
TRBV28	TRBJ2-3	CASSSPGSSFGDTQYF
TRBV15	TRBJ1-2	CATSRDSGQGSLPGSYTF
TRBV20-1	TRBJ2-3	CSAPKADTQYF
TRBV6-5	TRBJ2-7	CASSYREQTYEQYF